This T cell receptor beta chain was sequenced for a study of neurological immune-mediated disorders. This clonotype was observed many times. Using its own MiXCR run on the 5' RACE reads, TCRdb lists one record per CDR3 protein. Seen here are about 62,000 distinct CDR3 sequences, about 3.5% observed once, and the top ten hold more than 2%. This CDR3 has 15 amino acids. CDR1 MNHEY and CDR2 SMNVEV come from the germline V gene (reference sequence). Losses at the gene ends were 3 bases for V and 4 bases for J; bases not matched to a gene: 5. Sequencing used PBMCs. This chain connects TRBV27 to TRBJ1-2; TRBD1 agrees at 10 bases. The sequence came from a woman between 50 and 59 years old with multiple sclerosis. The chain's CDR3 is CASSLGTGVIYGYTF. In DNA form, the CDR3 reads TGTGCCAGCAGTTTGGGGACAGGGGTTATCTATGGCTACACCTTC.